Following are 10 T cell receptor beta chains from one sample sequenced in a study of cytomegalovirus exposure and HLA in healthy donors. In the PCR, 60 Vbeta and 13 Jbeta primers were used. Measured with immunoSEQ multiplex PCR; TCRdb has only the in-frame clones, and not every one. The sample includes 150,000 to 200,000 clones, around 80% of them seen just once. Specimen: PBMCs. These receptors all stem from a woman aged 25 to 39 in good health and CMV-seronegative.

This chain connects TRBV19 to TRBJ2-2; 8 nucleotides line up with TRBD1. Losses at the gene ends were 6 bases for V and 5 bases for J; bases not matched to a gene: 11. The CDR3 loop spans 16 amino acids. The germline V gene encodes CDR1 LNHDA and CDR2 SQIVND (reference sequence). As DNA, the CDR3 is TGTGCCAGTAGCTGGACAGGGCCCCCAGAGACCGGGGAGCTGTTTTTT. Translated, it gives CASSWTGPPETGELFF.

V is TRBV6-4 and J is TRBJ2-3, with a weak D call TRBD1 (5 bases). The CDR3 has 15 residues. The V gene's germline CDR1 is MRHNA and CDR2 SNTAGT. V lost 2 bases, J lost 6 bases, and 15 bases lay in between. The CDR3 spells CASSDVTEAYDTQYF. CDR3 DNA: TGTGCCAGCAGTGACGTGACAGAGGCATACGATACGCAGTATTTT.

This clone turned up a few times. The chain combines TRBV15 with TRBJ2-7; D not resolved. Per the germline V gene, CDR1 is LNHNV and CDR2 is YYDKDF (reference sequence). There are 13 residues in the CDR3. The V end was cut by 1 base, the J end by 4 bases, with 8 bases between. CDR3 sequence: CATSRVAGYEQYF. In nucleotides, the CDR3 is TGTGCCACCAGCAGAGTCGCAGGTTACGAGCAGTACTTC.

The chain links TRBV28 to TRBJ1-1, with D hard to call. V lost 4 bases, J lost 1 base, and 13 bases lay in between. The CDR3 is 15 residues long. The germline gives CDR1 MDHEN, CDR2 SYDVKM. This CDR3 reads CASSSREAGNTEAFF. For the CDR3, the DNA is TGTGCCAGCAGTTCTCGAGAAGCAGGGAACACTGAAGCTTTCTTT.

The chain's CDR3 is CASSQVRRSGAQYF. The DNA of the CDR3 is TGTGCCAGCAGCCAAGTAAGGAGGTCGGGAGCCCAGTACTTC. The chain employs TRBV14 and TRBJ2-5; TRBD2 might be the D (6 bases). V gave up 1 base and J gave up 9 bases, with 15 bases separating them. Per the germline V gene, CDR1 is SGHDN and CDR2 is FVKESK. The CDR3 has 14 amino acids.

The chain employs TRBV19 and TRBJ1-4, with 7 bases matching TRBD1. Germline V gene lookup returns CDR1 LNHDA and CDR2 SQIVND (reference sequence). Losses at the gene ends were 3 bases for V and 8 bases for J; bases not matched to a gene: 6. The CDR3 spans 14 residues. The CDR3 spells CASSMRGLGEKLFF. CDR3 bases: TGTGCCAGTAGTATGAGGGGGCTGGGCGAAAAACTGTTTTTT.

The sample holds one count of this clone. This chain joins TRBV5-4 and TRBJ1-4, with 8 bases matching TRBD1. CDR3 length equals 14 residues. V lost 4 bases to trimming and J lost 8 bases; unmatched junction nucleotides: 7. In germline, CDR1 is SGHNT, CDR2 YYREEE (reference sequence). In DNA form, the CDR3 reads TGTGCCAGCAGCCTACAGGGGGTTAACGAAAAACTGTTTTTT. Its protein is CASSLQGVNEKLFF.

This clone was detected once. This chain connects TRBV18 to TRBJ2-2; no definite D call. The CDR3 length is 15 residues. V was pared by 3 bases and J by 0 bases, with 8 bases between. The germline gives CDR1 KGHSH, CDR2 LQKENI. The CDR3 coding sequence is TGTGCCAGCTCACCGAGGTCCGCGAACACCGGGGAGCTGTTTTTT. Translating gives CASSPRSANTGELFF.

V gene TRBV9 combines with J gene TRBJ2-5, with 7 bases matching TRBD1. J gave up 3 bases and V 4 bases, and 9 bases lay outside the gene matches. Germline V gene lookup returns CDR1 SGDLS and CDR2 YYNGEE. The CDR3 has 15 residues. CDR3 sequence reads: CASSLRDRREETQYF. As DNA, the CDR3 is TGTGCCAGCAGCCTCCGGGACAGAAGAGAAGAGACCCAGTACTTC.

This chain connects TRBV11-2 to TRBJ2-7; 7 bases align to TRBD2. The CDR3 is 16 amino acids. Germline trimming cut 3 bases from V and 2 bases from J; bases unmatched to any gene: 10. Germline-derived CDR1 and CDR2 are SGHAT and FQNNGV. DNA of the CDR3: TGTGCCAGCAGCTTTCTTGGCGGGAGTGGCACCTACGAGCAGTACTTC. Protein: CASSFLGGSGTYEQYF. Filled out from reference TRBV11-2 and TRBJ2-7, the complete variable domain reads EAGVAQSPRYKIIEKRQSVAFWCNPISGHATLYWYQQILGQGPKLLIQFQNNGVVDDSQLPKDRFSAERLKGVDSTLKIQPAKLEDSAVYLCASSFLGGSGTYEQYFGPGTRLTVT.